These 11 T cell receptor beta chains originate from one sample sequenced in a study of blood T cell repertoires in COVID-19. Produced via immunoSEQ multiplex PCR; TCRdb's table is partial and in-frame only. The sample includes about 280,000 clones, 85% of them seen just once. The specimen was peripheral blood. The source is a human donor in a cohort sampled during active COVID-19.

The chain couples TRBV10-3 to TRBJ1-1; TRBD1 matches at 8 bases. CDR3 length: 13 residues. V dropped 4 bases and J dropped 5; count of bases not matched to a gene: 3. Germline loops: CDR1 ENHRY, CDR2 SYGVKD. The CDR3 protein is CAISAQGATEAFF. CDR3 nucleotides: TGTGCCATCAGTGCTCAGGGGGCGACTGAAGCTTTCTTT.

The rearrangement uses TRBV19 and TRBJ2-1; 8 nucleotides line up with TRBD2. J gave up 5 bases and V 5 bases, and 11 bases lay outside the gene matches. The germline V gene encodes CDR1 LNHDA and CDR2 SQIVND (reference sequence). This CDR3 is built from 16 residues. The CDR3 region has the DNA TGTGCCAGTAGTCCCGTTCACCAGCGGGAGAACAATGAGCAGTTCTTC. The encoded protein is CASSPVHQRENNEQFF.

The rearrangement links TRBV2 to TRBJ2-7; D remains ambiguous. Trimming removed 4 bases at V and 6 bases at J, with 4 bases between. Germline V gene lookup returns CDR1 SNHLY and CDR2 FYNNEI. CDR3 length: 10 residues. CDR3 loop: CASSVVEQYF. The CDR3 DNA is TGTGCCAGCAGTGTAGTCGAGCAGTACTTC.

The rearrangement uses TRBV27 and TRBJ2-7; tentative D call: TRBD1 (5 bases). This CDR3 contains 15 residues. Trimming shortened V by 5 bases and J by 4 bases, and 18 bases separated the two germline ends. Germline V gene sequence: CDR1 MNHEY, CDR2 SMNVEV (reference sequence). The CDR3 nucleotides are TGTGCCAGCAGTGTAATTTCAGGGATGGGATACGAGCAGTACTTC. Amino acids: CASSVISGMGYEQYF.

CDR3 in amino acids: CASSLRLALAKNIQYF. The DNA for the CDR3 is TGTGCCAGCAGCTTGCGGCTAGCCCTAGCCAAAAACATTCAGTACTTC. The chain carries TRBV5-6 and TRBJ2-4; perhaps TRBD2 as D (5 bases). The V end was cut by 1 base, the J end by 0 bases, with 11 bases between. Germline assignment: CDR1 SGHDT and CDR2 YYEEEE. This CDR3 region has 16 residues.

The V call is TRBV2, the J call TRBJ2-1; 12 bases line up with TRBD2. This CDR3 is 17 amino acids long. V trimming: 0 bases; J trimming: 7 bases; junction bases outside the gene matches: 7. Germline V gene data show CDR1 as SNHLY and CDR2 as FYNNEI. The CDR3, as DNA: TGTGCCAGCAGTGAAGCGAGGGGGACTAGCGGGCTAAATGAGCAGTTCTTC. This codes for CASSEARGTSGLNEQFF.

The chain couples TRBV6-5 to TRBJ2-3, with TRBD1 as a possible D gene (5 bases). Trimming pared 6 bases from V and 6 bases from J, leaving 13 bases between. From germline, CDR1 is MNHEY and CDR2 SVGAGI. The CDR3 covers 13 residues. The CDR3 DNA sequence: TGTGCCAGCAGAATGACAGCGTCTGATACGCAGTATTTT. Translating gives CASRMTASDTQYF.

The chain joins TRBV4-2 to TRBJ2-3; 7 nucleotides align to TRBD1. Per germline, CDR1 LGHNA and CDR2 YNFKEQ. There are 17 residues in the CDR3. Trimming at V came to 1 base and at J to 3 bases, leaving 10 bases not matched to a gene. This CDR3 reads CASSQGAETGRTDTQYF. The CDR3 bases are TGTGCCAGCAGCCAAGGGGCAGAGACAGGGCGTACAGATACGCAGTATTTT.

The rearrangement joins TRBV6-1 to TRBJ1-2; D gene unclear. The V gene lost 3 bases and the J gene lost 9 bases, with 8 bases spanning the gap. The CDR3 sequence is 11 residues long. Germline CDR1 is MNHNS and CDR2 is SASEGT. The CDR3 sequence: CASSETVRYTF. DNA for the CDR3: TGTGCCAGCAGTGAGACTGTGCGCTACACCTTC.

The chain recombines TRBV7-8 with TRBJ1-5, with D unresolved. This CDR3 region has 16 residues. Between the trimmed V and J ends, which lost 5 bases and 1 base, there was a span of 15 bases. The germline gives CDR1 SGHVS, CDR2 FQNEAQ. The CDR3 coding sequence is TGTGCCAGCAGCGAAGGCGGGGATTCAAGCAATCAGCCCCAGCATTTT. Its translation is CASSEGGDSSNQPQHF.

The V call is TRBV28, the J call TRBJ2-5, with D perhaps matching TRBD2 (6 bases). V was cut by 8 bases and J by 4 bases, with 14 bases left in between. Germline V gene data show CDR1 as MDHEN and CDR2 as SYDVKM. This CDR3 contains 13 residues. Here the CDR3 reads CASRGTGVETQYF. The DNA of the CDR3 is TGTGCCAGCCGCGGGACGGGAGTAGAGACCCAGTACTTC.